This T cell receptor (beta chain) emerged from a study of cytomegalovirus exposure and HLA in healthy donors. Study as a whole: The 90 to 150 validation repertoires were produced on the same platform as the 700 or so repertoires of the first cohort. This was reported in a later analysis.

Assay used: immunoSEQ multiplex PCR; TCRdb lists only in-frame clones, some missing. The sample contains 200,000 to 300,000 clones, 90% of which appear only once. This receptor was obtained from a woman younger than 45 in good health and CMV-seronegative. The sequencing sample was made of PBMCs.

This CDR3 reads CASSLRGQGYEQYF. DNA for the CDR3: TGTGCCAGCAGCTTAAGGGGACAGGGGTACGAGCAGTACTTC. J is TRBJ2-7 and V is TRBV11-3; 10 bases are shared with TRBD1. CDR3 length: 14 amino acids. Germline V CDR1 and CDR2: SGHNT, YENEEA. V gave up 2 bases and J gave up 4 bases; unmatched junction bases: 2.